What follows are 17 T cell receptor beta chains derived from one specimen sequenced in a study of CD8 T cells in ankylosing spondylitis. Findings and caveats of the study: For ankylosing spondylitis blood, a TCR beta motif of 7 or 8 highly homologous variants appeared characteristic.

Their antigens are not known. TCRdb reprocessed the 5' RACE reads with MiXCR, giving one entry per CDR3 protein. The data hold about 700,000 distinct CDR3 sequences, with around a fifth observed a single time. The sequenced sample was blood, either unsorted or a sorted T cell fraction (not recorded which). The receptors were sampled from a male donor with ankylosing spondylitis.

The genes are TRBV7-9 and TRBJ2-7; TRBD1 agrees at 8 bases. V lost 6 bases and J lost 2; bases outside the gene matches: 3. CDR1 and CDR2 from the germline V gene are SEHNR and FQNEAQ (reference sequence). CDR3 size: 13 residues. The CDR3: CASRKTGAYEQYF. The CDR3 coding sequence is TGTGCCAGCAGGAAGACAGGGGCCTACGAGCAGTACTTC.

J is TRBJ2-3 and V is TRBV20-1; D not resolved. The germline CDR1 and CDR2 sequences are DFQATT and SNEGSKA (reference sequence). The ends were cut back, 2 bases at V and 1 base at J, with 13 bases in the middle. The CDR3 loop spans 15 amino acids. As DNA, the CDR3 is TGCAGTGCTAGATCCATCCGATCAGGCACAGATACGCAGTATTTT. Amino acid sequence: CSARSIRSGTDTQYF.

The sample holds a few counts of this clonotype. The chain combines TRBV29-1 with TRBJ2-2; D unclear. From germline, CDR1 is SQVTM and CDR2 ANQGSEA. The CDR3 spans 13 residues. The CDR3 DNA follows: TGCAGTATCTTTAGGGAAGGGACCGGGGAGCTGTTTTTT. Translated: CSIFREGTGELFF.

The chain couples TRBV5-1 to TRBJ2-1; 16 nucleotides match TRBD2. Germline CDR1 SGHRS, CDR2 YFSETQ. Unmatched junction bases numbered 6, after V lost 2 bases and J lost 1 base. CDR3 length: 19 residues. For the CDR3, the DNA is TGCGCCAGCAGCTTAGATGGGACTAGCGGGAGGGGGTCCTACAATGAGCAGTTCTTC. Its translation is CASSLDGTSGRGSYNEQFF.

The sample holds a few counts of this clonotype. The CDR3 is CASSSAADTEAFF. CDR3 DNA sequence: TGTGCCAGCAGTTCGGCCGCCGACACTGAAGCTTTCTTT. The chain is built from TRBV27 and TRBJ1-1; D uncertain. Between the trimmed V and J ends, which lost 4 bases and 3 bases, there was a span of 9 bases. CDR3 length: 13 amino acids. CDR1 is MNHEY and CDR2 is SMNVEV in the germline V gene (reference sequence).

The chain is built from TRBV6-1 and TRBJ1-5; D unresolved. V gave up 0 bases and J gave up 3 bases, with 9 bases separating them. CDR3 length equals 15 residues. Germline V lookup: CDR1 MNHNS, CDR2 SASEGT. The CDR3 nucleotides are TGTGCCAGCAGTGAAGCCGGACCGAACAATCAGCCCCAGCATTTT. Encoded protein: CASSEAGPNNQPQHF.

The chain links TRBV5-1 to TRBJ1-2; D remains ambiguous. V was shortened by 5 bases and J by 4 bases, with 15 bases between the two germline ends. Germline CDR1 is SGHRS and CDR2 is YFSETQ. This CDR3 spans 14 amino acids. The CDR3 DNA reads TGCGCCAGCAGAAGGCTCGGGGAGAGCTATGGCTACACCTTC. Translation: CASRRLGESYGYTF.

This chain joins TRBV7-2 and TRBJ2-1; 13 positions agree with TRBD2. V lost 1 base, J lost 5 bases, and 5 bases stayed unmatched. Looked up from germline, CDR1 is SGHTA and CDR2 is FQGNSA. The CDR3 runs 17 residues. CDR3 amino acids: CASSLVGGTSGNNEQFF. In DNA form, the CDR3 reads TGTGCCAGCAGCTTAGTAGGGGGGACTAGCGGGAACAATGAGCAGTTCTTC.

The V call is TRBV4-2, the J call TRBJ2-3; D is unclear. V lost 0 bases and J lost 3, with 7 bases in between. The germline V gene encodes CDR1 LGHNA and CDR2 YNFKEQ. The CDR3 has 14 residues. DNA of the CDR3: TGTGCCAGCAGCCAAGACATAGGAACAGATACGCAGTATTTT. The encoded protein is CASSQDIGTDTQYF.

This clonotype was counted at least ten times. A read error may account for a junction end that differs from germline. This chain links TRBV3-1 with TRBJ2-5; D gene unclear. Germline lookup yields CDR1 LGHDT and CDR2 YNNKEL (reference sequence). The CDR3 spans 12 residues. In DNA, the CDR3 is TGCGCCAGCAGCCACCTCCAAGAGACCCAGTACTTC. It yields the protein CASSHLQETQYF.

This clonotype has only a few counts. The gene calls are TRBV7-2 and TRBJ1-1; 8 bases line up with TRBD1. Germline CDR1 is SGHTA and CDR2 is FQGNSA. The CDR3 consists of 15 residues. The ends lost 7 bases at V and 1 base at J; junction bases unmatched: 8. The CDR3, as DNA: TGTGCCAGCACCGGACAGGGCGCTTCGAACACTGAAGCTTTCTTT. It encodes CASTGQGASNTEAFF. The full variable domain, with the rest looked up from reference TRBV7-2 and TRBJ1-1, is GAGVSQSPSNKVTEKGKDVELRCDPISGHTALYWYRQSLGQGLEFLIYFQGNSAPDKSGLPSDRFSAERTGGSVSTLTIQRTQQEDSAVYLCASTGQGASNTEAFFGQGTRLTVV.

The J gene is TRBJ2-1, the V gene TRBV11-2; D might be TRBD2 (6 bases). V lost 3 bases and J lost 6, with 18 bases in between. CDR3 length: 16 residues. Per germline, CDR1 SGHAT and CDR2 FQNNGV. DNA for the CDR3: TGTGCCAGCAGCTTGGCGGGGTCCCGAGCCGGCAATGAGCAGTTCTTC. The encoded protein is CASSLAGSRAGNEQFF.

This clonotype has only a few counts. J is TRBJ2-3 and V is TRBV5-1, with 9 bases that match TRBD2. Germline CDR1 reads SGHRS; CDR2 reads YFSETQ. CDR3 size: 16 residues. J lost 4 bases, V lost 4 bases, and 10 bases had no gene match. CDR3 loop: CASSPGRGGPADTQYF. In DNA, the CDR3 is TGCGCCAGCAGCCCCGGGCGGGGGGGTCCGGCAGATACGCAGTATTTT.

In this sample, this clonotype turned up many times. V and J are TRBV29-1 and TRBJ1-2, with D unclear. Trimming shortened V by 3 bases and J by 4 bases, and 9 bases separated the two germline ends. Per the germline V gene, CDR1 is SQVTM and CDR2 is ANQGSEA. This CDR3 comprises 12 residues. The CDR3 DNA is TGCAGCGTTGAGTCCGGGCCCTATGGCTACACCTTC. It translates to CSVESGPYGYTF. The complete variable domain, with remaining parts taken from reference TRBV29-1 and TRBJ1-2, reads SAVISQKPSRDICQRGTSLTIQCQVDSQVTMMFWYRQQPGQSLTLIATANQGSEATYESGFVIDKFPISRPNLTFSTLTVSNMSPEDSSIYLCSVESGPYGYTFGSGTRLTVV.

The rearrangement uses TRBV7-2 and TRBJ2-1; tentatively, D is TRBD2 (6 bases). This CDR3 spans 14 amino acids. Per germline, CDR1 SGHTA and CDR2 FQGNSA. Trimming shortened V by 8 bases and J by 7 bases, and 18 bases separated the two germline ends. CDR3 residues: CASQREAAGNEQFF. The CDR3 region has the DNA TGTGCCAGCCAACGTGAGGCAGCGGGTAATGAGCAGTTCTTC.

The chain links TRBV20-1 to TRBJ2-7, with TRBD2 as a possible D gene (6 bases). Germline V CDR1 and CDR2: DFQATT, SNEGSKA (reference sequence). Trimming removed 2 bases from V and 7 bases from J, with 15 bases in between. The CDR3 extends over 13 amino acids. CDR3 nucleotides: TGCAGTGCTAGACCTCCGGGAGCTGGGGAGCAGTACTTC. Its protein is CSARPPGAGEQYF.

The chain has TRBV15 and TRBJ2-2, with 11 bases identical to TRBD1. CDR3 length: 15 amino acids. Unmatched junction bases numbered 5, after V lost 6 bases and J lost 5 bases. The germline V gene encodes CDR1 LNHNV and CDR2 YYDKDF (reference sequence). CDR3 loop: CATRGQGAGTGELFF. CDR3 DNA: TGTGCCACCAGAGGACAGGGGGCAGGGACCGGGGAGCTGTTTTTT.